The sequence of this T cell receptor beta chain was determined in a study of T-cell memory formation after mild COVID-19. This clonotype was observed a handful of times. The ends were cut back, 3 bases at V and 9 bases at J, with 12 bases in the middle. The CDR3 loop spans 13 amino acids. Libraries for TCRalpha and TCRbeta carried sample barcodes and unique molecular identifiers via 5'RACE. TCRdb recomputed calls from the 5' RACE reads with MiXCR, one row per CDR3 protein. This sample has just over 300,000 distinct CDR3 sequences, with just under 20% found just once. The chain joins TRBV12-3 or TRBV12-4 to TRBJ2-1; D not certain. Sequenced material: PBMCs or a T cell subset sorted from them (not recorded which). The clonotype originates from a man between 18 and 29 years old who had mild COVID-19 (a few samples of this study predate the infection). Cell type and time point are not known. For the CDR3, the DNA is TGTGCCAGCAGTTTGGGATTCTCGGGTGAGCAGTTCTTC. Protein product: CASSLGFSGEQFF.